A selection of T cell receptor beta chains follows, all from one sample in a study of radiotherapy plus CTLA-4 blockade in lung cancer. Method: immunoSEQ multiplex PCR; TCRdb's copy keeps in-frame clones and lacks some. In the table there are about 110,000 clones, about 84% of which are singletons. The specimen comprised peripheral blood, sampled from a patient treated with radiotherapy plus ipilimumab. The receptors come from a human donor with non-small cell lung cancer that progressed on radiotherapy plus ipilimumab. Some clones in this sample may be carry-over from other donors' samples. CDR3s include the opening cysteine and the closing phenylalanine or tryptophan. Each record gives: V gene, J gene, CDR3 protein.

v_gene: TRBV2
j_gene: TRBJ1-6
CDR3aa: CASEGGNNSPLHF

v_gene: TRBV7-9
j_gene: TRBJ1-6
CDR3aa: CASSHWDREDSPLHF

v_gene: TRBV6-5
j_gene: TRBJ1-2
CDR3aa: CASSYSTGDGYTF

v_gene: TRBV10-3
j_gene: TRBJ1-6
CDR3aa: CAIMAGSSYNSPLHF

v_gene: TRBV5-1
j_gene: TRBJ2-7
CDR3aa: CASSWAGSLGEQYF

v_gene: TRBV19
j_gene: TRBJ1-5
CDR3aa: CASSIHGTAINQPQHF

v_gene: TRBV7-9
j_gene: TRBJ2-3
CDR3aa: CASSVTGLAGTDTQYF

v_gene: TRBV5-1
j_gene: TRBJ2-7
CDR3aa: CASSPVGGSYEQYF

v_gene: TRBV10-3
j_gene: TRBJ2-2
CDR3aa: CAVETDREGSGELFF

v_gene: TRBV13
j_gene: TRBJ1-1
CDR3aa: CASSPPGGGVTEAFF

v_gene: TRBV29-1
j_gene: TRBJ1-1
CDR3aa: CSVLSGDAEAFF

v_gene: TRBV9
j_gene: TRBJ2-7
CDR3aa: CASSLIAGAAYEQYF

v_gene: TRBV11-3
j_gene: TRBJ2-3
CDR3aa: CASSLDRQTDTQYF

v_gene: TRBV6-5
j_gene: TRBJ2-7
CDR3aa: CASSPGPRYEQYF